This T cell receptor beta chain was sequenced during a study of chemoradiotherapy in HPV16-positive cancers. Study at large: Functional T-cell assays on a couple of HPV16-positive patients' cells defined candidate HPV-specific clones and common TCR motifs. Study outcomes and limitations: For HPV16-positive patients, expanding HPV-responsive T cells associated with longer recurrence-free survival.

About this clone itself: Its specificity is not known.

Trimming pared 8 bases from V and 4 bases from J, leaving 11 bases between. The V gene's germline CDR1 is MDHEN and CDR2 SYDVKM. This CDR3 contains 13 residues. The protocol was immunoSEQ multiplex PCR, while the TCRdb copy is restricted to in-frame clones and leaves out a portion. This table holds tens of thousands of clones, roughly 92% found once. The sequence was collected from a human donor with HPV-associated anogenital cancer. Material: blood, obtained from a patient who underwent chemoradiotherapy. The chain couples TRBV28 to TRBJ1-4, with D maybe TRBD1 (6 bases). CDR3 amino acids: CASQTGGNEKLFF. The CDR3 nucleotides are TGTGCCAGCCAGACAGGAGGTAATGAAAAACTGTTTTTT. Together with reference TRBV28 and TRBJ1-4, the CDR3 gives the full variable domain: DVKVTQSSRYLVKRTGEKVFLECVQDMDHENMFWYRQDPGLGLRLIYFSYDVKMKEKGDIPEGYSVSREKKERFSLILESASTNQTSMYLCASQTGGNEKLFFGSGTQLSVL.